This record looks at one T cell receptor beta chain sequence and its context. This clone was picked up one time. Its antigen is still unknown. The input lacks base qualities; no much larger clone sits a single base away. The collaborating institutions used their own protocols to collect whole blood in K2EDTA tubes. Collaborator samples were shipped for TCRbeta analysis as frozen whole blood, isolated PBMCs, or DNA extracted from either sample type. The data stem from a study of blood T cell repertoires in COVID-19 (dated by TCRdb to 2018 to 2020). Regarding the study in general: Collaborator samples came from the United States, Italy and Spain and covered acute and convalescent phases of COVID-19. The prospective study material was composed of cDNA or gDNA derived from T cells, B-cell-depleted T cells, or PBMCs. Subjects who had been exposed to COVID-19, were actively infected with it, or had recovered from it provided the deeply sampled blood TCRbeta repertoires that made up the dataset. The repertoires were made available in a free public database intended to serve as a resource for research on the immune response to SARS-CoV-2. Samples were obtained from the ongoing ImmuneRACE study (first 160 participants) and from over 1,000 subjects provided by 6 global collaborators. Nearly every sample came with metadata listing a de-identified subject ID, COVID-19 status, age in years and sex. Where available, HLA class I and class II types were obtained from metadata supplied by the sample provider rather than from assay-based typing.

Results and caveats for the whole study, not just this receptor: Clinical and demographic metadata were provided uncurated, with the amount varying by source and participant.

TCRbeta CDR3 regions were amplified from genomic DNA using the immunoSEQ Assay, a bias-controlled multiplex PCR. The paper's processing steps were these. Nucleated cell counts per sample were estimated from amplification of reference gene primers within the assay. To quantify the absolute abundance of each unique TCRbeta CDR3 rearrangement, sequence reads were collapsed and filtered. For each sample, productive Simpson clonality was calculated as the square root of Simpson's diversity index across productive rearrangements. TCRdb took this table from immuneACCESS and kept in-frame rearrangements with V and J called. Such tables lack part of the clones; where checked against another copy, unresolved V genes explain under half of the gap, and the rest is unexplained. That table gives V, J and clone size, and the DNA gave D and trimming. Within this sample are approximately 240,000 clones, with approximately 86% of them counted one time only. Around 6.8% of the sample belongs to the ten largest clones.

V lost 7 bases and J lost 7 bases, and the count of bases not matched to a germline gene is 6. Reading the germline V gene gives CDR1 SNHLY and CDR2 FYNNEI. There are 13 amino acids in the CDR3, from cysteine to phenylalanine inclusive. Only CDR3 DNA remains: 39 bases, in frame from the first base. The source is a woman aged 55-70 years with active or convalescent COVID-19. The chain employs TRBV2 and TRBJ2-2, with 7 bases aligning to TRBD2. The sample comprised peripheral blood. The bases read TGTGCCAGCAACCCGGGGGGAGTCGGGGAGCTGTTTTTT. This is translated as CASNPGGVGELFF. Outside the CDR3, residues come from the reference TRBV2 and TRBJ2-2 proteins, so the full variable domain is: EPEVTQTPSHQVTQMGQEVILRCVPISNHLYFYWYRQILGQKVEFLVSFYNNEISEKSEIFDDQFSVERPDGSNFTLKIRSTKLEDSAMYFCASNPGGVGELFFGEGSRLTVL.